This TCR beta chain was identified in a study of vaccination and CD4 T cells after COVID-19. At the level of the study: Of the convalescent patients, who were SARS-CoV-2 positive by nasal swab PCR, about ten had mild and one severe disease. Median time from second vaccine dose to sampling was about 70 days (14 to 241). Cultures serving as controls received a peptide pool (CEFX or HIV-1 Nef) or no peptide.

With the Oncomine TCR Beta short-read assay, DNA from cultured CD4+ T cells was sequenced. Via MiXCR, TCRdb re-called the PCR reads, giving one row per CDR3 protein. The sample shows 15,000 to 20,000 distinct CDR3 sequences, roughly two fifths of them seen only once. A few counts support this clonotype. Its target is not known. The CDR3 loop spans 12 amino acids. Germline lookup yields CDR1 MNHNS and CDR2 SASEGT. The V segment lost 8 bases and the J segment 8 bases; nucleotides outside the gene matches: 8. Specified treatment: roughly 10-day PBMC culture with coronavirus spike peptide pools or control peptides (ViraFEST assay).

The chain uses TRBV6-1 and TRBJ1-2; 7 bases match TRBD1. This receptor was taken from a human donor who had recovered from COVID-19. Sequenced material: CD4+ T cells from blood, cultured in vitro. CDR3 DNA sequence: TGTGCCAGCGGTCCAGGGGGTGACGGCTACACCTTC. Amino acid sequence: CASGPGGDGYTF.